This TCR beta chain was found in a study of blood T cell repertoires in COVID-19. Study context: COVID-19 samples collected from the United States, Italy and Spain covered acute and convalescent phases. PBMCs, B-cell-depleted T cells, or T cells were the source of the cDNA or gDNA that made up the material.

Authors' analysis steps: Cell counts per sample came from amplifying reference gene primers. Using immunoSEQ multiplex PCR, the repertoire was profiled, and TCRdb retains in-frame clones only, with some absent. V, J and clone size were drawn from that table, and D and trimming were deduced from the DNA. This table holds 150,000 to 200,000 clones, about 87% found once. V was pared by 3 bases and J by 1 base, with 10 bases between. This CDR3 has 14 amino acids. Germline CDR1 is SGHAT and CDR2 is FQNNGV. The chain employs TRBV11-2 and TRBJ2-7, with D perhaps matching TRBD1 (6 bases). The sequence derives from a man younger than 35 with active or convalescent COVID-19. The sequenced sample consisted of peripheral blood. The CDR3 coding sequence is TGTGCCAGCAGCTTTGCAGGGGCGTCCTACGAGCAGTACTTC. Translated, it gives CASSFAGASYEQYF.